The rows below give T cell receptor beta chains drawn from one sample of a study of Graves' ophthalmopathy and Graves' hyperthyroidism. TCRdb analysed the multiplex PCR reads with MiXCR anew, one entry per CDR3 protein. The repertoire includes about 600,000 distinct CDR3 sequences, about 40% of them detected once, and about 4.6% sits in the top ten. Specimen: peripheral blood or thyroid tissue (not recorded which). These receptor sequences come from an adult man with Graves' hyperthyroidism. CDR3s include the opening cysteine and the closing phenylalanine or tryptophan. Fields, in order: J gene, V gene, clone size, D gene, CDR3 DNA, CDR3 protein. A D gene is named only where the DNA matches it firmly. Only part of the rows carry a size: once, few, many, or a class if the clone is expanded.

TRBJ2-7,TRBV7-2,NA,TRBD2,TGTGCCAGCAGGACTAGCGGGAGGGCCTACGAGCAGTACTTC,CASRTSGRAYEQYF
TRBJ1-1,TRBV12-3/TRBV12-4,many,TRBD1,TGTGCCAGCAGTTCATCCACCGGGACAGGGCACACTGAAGCTTTCTTT,CASSSSTGTGHTEAFF
TRBJ2-5,TRBV20-1,NA,NA,TGCAGTGCTAGAGTGAGCCACTACTTC,CSARVSHYF
TRBJ1-1,TRBV6-1,NA,TRBD1,TGTGCCAGCAGCTCGACAGGGCGTGATGAAGCTTTCTTT,CASSSTGRDEAFF
TRBJ1-5,TRBV12-3/TRBV12-4,NA,NA,TGTGCCAGCAGCCGAGGGGGACGGAATCAGCCCCAGCATTTT,CASSRGGRNQPQHF
TRBJ1-3,TRBV20-1,many,NA,TGCAGTGCTAGCTTGCCTGGACGGAACACCATATATTTT,CSASLPGRNTIYF
TRBJ1-6,TRBV10-3,NA,TRBD1,TGTGCCACCCGACAGGGGGATCGGAGATCACCCCTCCACTTT,CATRQGDRRSPLHF
TRBJ2-7,TRBV2,NA,TRBD1,TGTGCCAGCAGCCGCCCCACAGGGGTTGGCTACGAGCAGTACTTC,CASSRPTGVGYEQYF
TRBJ2-7,TRBV6-5,many,NA,TGTGCCAGCCGAGGGGGCTACGAGCAGTACTTC,CASRGGYEQYF
TRBJ2-3,TRBV15,few,NA,TGTGCCACCAGCAAGATACTGACAGACCCAGATACGCAGTATTTT,CATSKILTDPDTQYF
TRBJ1-1,TRBV7-6,many,NA,TGTGCCAGCAGCGTCGGTCTGGGGGAAGCTTTCTTT,CASSVGLGEAFF
TRBJ2-7,TRBV10-3,many,TRBD1,TGTGCCATCAGTGAATCCGACGGGACAGGGGCCTACGAGCAGTACTTC,CAISESDGTGAYEQYF
TRBJ1-2,TRBV10-3,NA,NA,TGTGCCATCAGTGAGTCAGGGCCTGGGGGCAGACATGGCTACACCTTC,CAISESGPGGRHGYTF
TRBJ1-1,TRBV7-2,many,NA,TGTGCCAGCAGGGGACGTGTGAACACTGAAGCTTTCTTT,CASRGRVNTEAFF
TRBJ1-2,TRBV6-1,NA,TRBD1,TGTGCCAGCCGGACAGGGAAGAGCGGCTACACCTTC,CASRTGKSGYTF
TRBJ2-1,TRBV7-4,NA,TRBD2,TGTGCCAGCAGCTTACTCCTAGCGGGGGAGCAGTTCTTC,CASSLLLAGEQFF
TRBJ1-1,TRBV7-2,NA,NA,TGTGCCAGCAGCCCCTACGGGGTAGGCCAACTTGAAGCTTTCTTT,CASSPYGVGQLEAFF
TRBJ2-5,TRBV10-3,NA,TRBD1,TGTGCCATCAGTGACGCAGGGACAGGGGAGACCCAGTACTTC,CAISDAGTGETQYF